The table lists the clone carrying this T cell receptor (beta chain) with many counts. Its antigen is unidentified. The CDR3 length is 17 residues. As for time point: patch test 2, 6 weeks after DPC sensitization. As to treatment: therapeutic diphenylcyclopropenone sensitization with weekly scalp DPC. Alopecia patients deemed DPC-suitable, aged 18 to 70, excluding pregnancy. TCRdb re-called the RACE reads with MiXCR, one entry per CDR3 protein. This sample has 95,000 or so distinct CDR3 sequences, with about 10% found just once. This sample was included in a study of human T cells and chemical hapten exposure. The study's findings and limits: Relative to controls, expanded TCRs formed significantly more large CDR3 similarity clusters.

J is TRBJ2-5 and V is TRBV3-2; the D segment call TRBD1 is taken from the table without a DNA check. TRBV3-2 is given as a pseudogene. This material consisted of whole blood, taken in connection with sensitization to the hapten diphenylcyclopropenone (DPC). This clonotype was sampled from a middle-aged woman with alopecia areata. Some clones in this sample may be carry-over from other donors' samples. The CDR3 DNA reads TGTGCCAGCAGCCAAAGGGGGGGTCCTACCAGGGATGAGACCCAGTACTTC. The encoded protein is CASSQRGGPTRDETQYF.